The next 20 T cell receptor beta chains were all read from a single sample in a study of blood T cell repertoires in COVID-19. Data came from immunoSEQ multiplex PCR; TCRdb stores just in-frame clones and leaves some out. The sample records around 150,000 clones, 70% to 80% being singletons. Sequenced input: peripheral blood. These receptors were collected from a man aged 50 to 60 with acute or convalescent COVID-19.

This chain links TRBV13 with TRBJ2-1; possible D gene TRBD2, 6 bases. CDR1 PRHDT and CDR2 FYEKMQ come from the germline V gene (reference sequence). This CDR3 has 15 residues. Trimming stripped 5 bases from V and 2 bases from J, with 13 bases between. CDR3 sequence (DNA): TGTGCCAGCAGCAATGGGGGGATAACCTACAATGAGCAGTTCTTC. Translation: CASSNGGITYNEQFF.

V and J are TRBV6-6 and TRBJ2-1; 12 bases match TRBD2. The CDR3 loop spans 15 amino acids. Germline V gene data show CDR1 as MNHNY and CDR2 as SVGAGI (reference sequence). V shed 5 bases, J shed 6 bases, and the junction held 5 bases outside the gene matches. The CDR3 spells CASSQTSGGINEQFF. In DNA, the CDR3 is TGTGCCAGCAGTCAGACTAGCGGGGGTATCAATGAGCAGTTCTTC.

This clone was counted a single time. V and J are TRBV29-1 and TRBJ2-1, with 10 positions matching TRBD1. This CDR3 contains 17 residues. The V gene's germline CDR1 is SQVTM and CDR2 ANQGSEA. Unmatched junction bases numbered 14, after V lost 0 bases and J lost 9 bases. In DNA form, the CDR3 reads TGCAGCGTTGAAGATCGGAGGGGACAGGGGTGGTTTGGTGAGCAGTTCTTC. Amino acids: CSVEDRRGQGWFGEQFF.

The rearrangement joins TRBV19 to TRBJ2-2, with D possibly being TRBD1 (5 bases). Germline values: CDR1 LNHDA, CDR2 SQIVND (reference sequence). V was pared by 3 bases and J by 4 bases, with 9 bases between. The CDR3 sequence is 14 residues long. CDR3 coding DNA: TGTGCCAGTAGTATCGTCAGGGCCACCGGGGAGCTGTTTTTT. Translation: CASSIVRATGELFF.

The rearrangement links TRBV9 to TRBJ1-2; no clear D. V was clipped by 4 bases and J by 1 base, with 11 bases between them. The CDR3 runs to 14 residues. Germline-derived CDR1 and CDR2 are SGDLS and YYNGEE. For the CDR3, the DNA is TGTGCCAGCAGCCCTCAGAATAATAACTATGGCTACACCTTC. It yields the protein CASSPQNNNYGYTF.

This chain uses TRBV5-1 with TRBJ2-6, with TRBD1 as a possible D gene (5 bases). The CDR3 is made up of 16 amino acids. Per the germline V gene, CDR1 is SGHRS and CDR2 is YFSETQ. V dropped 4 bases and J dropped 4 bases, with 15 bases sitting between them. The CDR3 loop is CASSIPTDPGANVLTF. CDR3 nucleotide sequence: TGCGCCAGCAGCATTCCGACAGATCCAGGGGCCAACGTCCTGACTTTC.

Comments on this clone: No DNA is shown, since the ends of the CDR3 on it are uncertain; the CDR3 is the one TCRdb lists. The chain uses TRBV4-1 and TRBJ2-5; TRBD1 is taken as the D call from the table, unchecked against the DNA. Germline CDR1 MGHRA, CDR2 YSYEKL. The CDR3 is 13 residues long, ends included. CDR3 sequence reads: CASSQVGQGSTDF.

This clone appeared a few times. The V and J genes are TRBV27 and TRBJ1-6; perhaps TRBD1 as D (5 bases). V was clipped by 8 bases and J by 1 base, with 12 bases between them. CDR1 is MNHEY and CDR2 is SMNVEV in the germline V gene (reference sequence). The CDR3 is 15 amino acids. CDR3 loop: CASAKDISYNSPLHF. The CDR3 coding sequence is TGTGCCAGCGCCAAGGACATATCCTATAATTCACCCCTCCACTTT.

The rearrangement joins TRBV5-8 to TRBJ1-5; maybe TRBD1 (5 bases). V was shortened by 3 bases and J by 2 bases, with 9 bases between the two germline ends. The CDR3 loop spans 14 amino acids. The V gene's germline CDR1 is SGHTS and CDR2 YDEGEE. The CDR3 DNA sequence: TGTGCCAGCAGCTCCCTAGGGGGCAATCAGCCCCAGCATTTT. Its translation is CASSSLGGNQPQHF. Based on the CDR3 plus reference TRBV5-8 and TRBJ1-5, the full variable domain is EAGVTQSPTHLIKTRGQQATLRCSPISGHTSVYWYQQALGLGLQFLLWYDEGEERNRGNFPPRFSGRQFPNYSSELNVNALELEDSALYLCASSSLGGNQPQHFGDGTRLSIL.

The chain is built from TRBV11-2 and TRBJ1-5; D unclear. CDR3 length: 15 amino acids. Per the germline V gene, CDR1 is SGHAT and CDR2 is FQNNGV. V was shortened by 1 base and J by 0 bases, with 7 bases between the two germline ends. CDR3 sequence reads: CASSLVEDSNQPQHF. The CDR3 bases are TGTGCCAGCAGCTTAGTCGAGGATAGCAATCAGCCCCAGCATTTT. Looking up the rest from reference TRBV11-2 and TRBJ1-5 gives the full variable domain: EAGVAQSPRYKIIEKRQSVAFWCNPISGHATLYWYQQILGQGPKLLIQFQNNGVVDDSQLPKDRFSAERLKGVDSTLKIQPAKLEDSAVYLCASSLVEDSNQPQHFGDGTRLSIL.

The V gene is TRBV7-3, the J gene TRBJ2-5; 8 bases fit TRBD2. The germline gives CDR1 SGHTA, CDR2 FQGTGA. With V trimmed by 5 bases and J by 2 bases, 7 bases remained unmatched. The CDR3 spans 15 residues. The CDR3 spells CASSPTGGPQETQYF. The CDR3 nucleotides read TGTGCCAGCAGCCCCACGGGGGGGCCTCAAGAGACCCAGTACTTC.

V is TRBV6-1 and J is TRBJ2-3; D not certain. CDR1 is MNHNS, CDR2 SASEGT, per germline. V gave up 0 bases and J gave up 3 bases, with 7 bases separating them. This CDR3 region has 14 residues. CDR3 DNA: TGTGCCAGCAGTGAAGCATCCGGTACAGATACGCAGTATTTT. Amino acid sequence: CASSEASGTDTQYF.

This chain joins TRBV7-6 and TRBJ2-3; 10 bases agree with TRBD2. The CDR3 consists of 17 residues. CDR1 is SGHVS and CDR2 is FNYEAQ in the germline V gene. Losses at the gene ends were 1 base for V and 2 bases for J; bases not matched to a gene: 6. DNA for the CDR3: TGTGCCAGCAGCTTAGATCTTAGCGGGGGGATCACAGATACGCAGTATTTT. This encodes CASSLDLSGGITDTQYF.

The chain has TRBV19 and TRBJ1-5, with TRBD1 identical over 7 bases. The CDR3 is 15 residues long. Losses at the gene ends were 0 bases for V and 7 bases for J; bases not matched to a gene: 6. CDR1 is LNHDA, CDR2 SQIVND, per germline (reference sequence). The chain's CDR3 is CASSIDDRAGQPQHF. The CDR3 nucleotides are TGTGCCAGTAGTATAGATGACAGGGCAGGACAGCCCCAGCATTTT.

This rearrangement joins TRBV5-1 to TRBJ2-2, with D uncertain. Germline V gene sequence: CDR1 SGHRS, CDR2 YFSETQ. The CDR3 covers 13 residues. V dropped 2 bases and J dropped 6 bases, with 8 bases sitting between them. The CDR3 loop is CASSFPPAGELFF. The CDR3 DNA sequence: TGCGCCAGCAGCTTCCCCCCAGCCGGGGAGCTGTTTTTT.

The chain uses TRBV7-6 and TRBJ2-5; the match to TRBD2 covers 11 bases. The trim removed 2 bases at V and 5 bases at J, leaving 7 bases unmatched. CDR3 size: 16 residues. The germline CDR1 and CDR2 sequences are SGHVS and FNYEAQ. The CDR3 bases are TGTGCCAGCAGCTTAAGTAGCGGGGGGGCGAAGGAGACCCAGTACTTC. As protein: CASSLSSGGAKETQYF.

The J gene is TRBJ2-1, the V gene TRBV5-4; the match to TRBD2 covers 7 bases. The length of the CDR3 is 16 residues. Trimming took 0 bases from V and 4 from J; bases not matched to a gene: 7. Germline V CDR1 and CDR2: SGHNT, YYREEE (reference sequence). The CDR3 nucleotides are TGTGCCAGCAGCTTGGCGGGCGGGGGATCTTACAATGAGCAGTTCTTC. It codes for CASSLAGGGSYNEQFF.

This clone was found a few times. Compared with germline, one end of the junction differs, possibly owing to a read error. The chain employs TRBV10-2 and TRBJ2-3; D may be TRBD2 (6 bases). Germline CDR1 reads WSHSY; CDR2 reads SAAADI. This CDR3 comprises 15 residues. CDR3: CASRPPSDRTDTQYF. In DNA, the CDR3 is TGCGCCAGCAGGCCCCCTAGCGACCGCACTGATACGCAGTATTTT.

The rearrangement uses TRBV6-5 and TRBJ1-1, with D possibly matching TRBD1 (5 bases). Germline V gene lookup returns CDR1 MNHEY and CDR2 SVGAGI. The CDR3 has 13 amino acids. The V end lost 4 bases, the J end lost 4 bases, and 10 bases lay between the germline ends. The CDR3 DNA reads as TGTGCCAGCAGTTCGGGGACTCGCACTGAAGCTTTCTTT. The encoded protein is CASSSGTRTEAFF.

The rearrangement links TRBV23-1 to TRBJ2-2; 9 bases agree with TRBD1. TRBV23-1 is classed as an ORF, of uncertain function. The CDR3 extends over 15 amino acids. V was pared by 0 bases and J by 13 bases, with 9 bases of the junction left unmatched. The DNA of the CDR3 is TGCGCCAGCAGTCAATCGGACAGGGGAGGGGTTAGGCTGTTTTTT. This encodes CASSQSDRGGVRLFF.